Listed below are T cell receptor beta chains from one sample, sequenced in a study of control samples from healthy donors and cancer patients. Measured with immunoSEQ multiplex PCR; TCRdb has only the in-frame clones, and not every one. Of 100,000 to 150,000 clones in the sample, approximately 90% are singletons; the top ten hold about 9%. The source material was blood. The source is a man aged 18 to 29 in good health. The CDR3 runs from the conserved cysteine through the conserved F or W. Part of the rows lack a size; the others show once, few, many or a class for expanded clones.

j_gene,abundance,v_gene,CDR3aa
TRBJ2-7,few,TRBV20-1,CSASSGGGRAYEQYF
TRBJ1-1,once,TRBV7-8,CASSLAFTGGAEAFF
TRBJ2-3,-,TRBV4-1,CASSQLGRETPSTDTQYF
TRBJ1-5,-,TRBV5-8,CASSFYNQPQHF
TRBJ2-3,few,TRBV6-4,CASSETSGGAGDTQYF
TRBJ2-2,-,TRBV7-8,CASSRGPNTGELFF
TRBJ1-3,-,TRBV30,CAWSVLQGRGNTIYF
TRBJ1-1,-,TRBV5-1,CASMQGASLTEAFF
TRBJ1-4,-,TRBV4-1,CASSRRDIRPVNEKLFF
TRBJ1-1,-,TRBV7-2,CASSLAWADTEAFF
TRBJ2-5,-,TRBV29-1,CSVEVSSDRGPHQETQYF
TRBJ2-7,-,TRBV12-3/TRBV12-4,CASSSGQGRKQYF
TRBJ2-1,-,TRBV5-1,CASRNSTGTHYNEQFF
TRBJ2-7,-,TRBV6-5,CASRTSGGRSYEQYF
TRBJ2-5,-,TRBV5-1,CASSLRSDGPQETQYF
TRBJ1-1,-,TRBV5-1,CASSITGVTEAFF
TRBJ1-1,-,TRBV25-1,CASSGLQGANEAFF
TRBJ2-2,-,TRBV5-5,CASSLTTGGTGELFF
TRBJ1-2,few,TRBV29-1,CSVGLTDGYTF
TRBJ1-2,-,TRBV2,CASSEAGTDDGYTF
TRBJ2-3,-,TRBV6-6,CASSLPAPYSDTQYF
TRBJ1-2,-,TRBV18,CASSFGATNYGYTF
TRBJ1-1,-,TRBV2,CASSEGVRTEAFF
TRBJ1-6,-,TRBV20-1,CSASPTQTDYSPLHF
TRBJ2-5,-,TRBV6-4,CASSGVGLVGKTQYF
TRBJ1-3,-,TRBV13,CASSLQAALDTIYF
TRBJ1-1,-,TRBV5-1,CASSLLPAGENTEAFF
TRBJ1-6,-,TRBV9,CASSVDVNHNSPLHF
TRBJ1-1,-,TRBV4-1,CASSQEGGTTEAFF
TRBJ1-3,-,TRBV7-2,CASSLAGNTIYF
TRBJ2-2,once,TRBV6-5,CASRGRRNTGELFF
TRBJ1-3,-,TRBV2,CASSVSLGHTIYF
TRBJ1-5,-,TRBV7-9,CASSPSGGRGGQPQHF
TRBJ2-5,-,TRBV5-6,CASSGLVPETQYF
TRBJ2-3,-,TRBV18,CASSRTAADTQYF
TRBJ2-7,-,TRBV12-3/TRBV12-4,CASALAGGYEQYF
TRBJ1-4,-,TRBV30,CAWRGQGSEKLFF
TRBJ2-7,-,TRBV19,CASSHRDREHEQYF
TRBJ2-5,-,TRBV5-4,CASSLMGKRETQYF
TRBJ1-4,-,TRBV5-6,CASSLGRESEKLFF
TRBJ1-5,-,TRBV5-5,CASSGGRGHNQPQHF
TRBJ2-5,-,TRBV5-5,CASSLRDSWETQYF
TRBJ2-7,-,TRBV27,CASSLSGGFSYEQYF
TRBJ1-3,-,TRBV10-3,CAISRIPKTGRSGNTIYF
TRBJ1-1,-,TRBV7-9,CASSSSTGQLNTEAFF
TRBJ2-3,-,TRBV11-2,CASSSGLTFTTDTQYF
TRBJ2-6,-,TRBV9,CASSLKRGSGANVLTF
TRBJ2-1,-,TRBV4-1,CASSQEGGGLNEQFF
TRBJ2-3,-,TRBV29-1,CSVVAGNTDTQYF